The next 30 T cell receptor beta chains were all read from a single sample in a study of blood T cell repertoires in COVID-19. The data were produced by immunoSEQ multiplex PCR, yet TCRdb's version contains in-frame clones alone and is incomplete. The sample consists of fewer than 85,000 clones, roughly 88% of them appearing once. Sequencing was carried out using peripheral blood. These receptors were obtained from a man in his forties or fifties with active COVID-19.

The chain uses TRBV18 and TRBJ2-1; 9 bases are a match to TRBD2. The germline gives CDR1 KGHSH, CDR2 LQKENI. Trimming at V came to 4 bases and at J to 13 bases, leaving 14 bases not matched to a gene. This CDR3 comprises 15 residues. CDR3 nucleotides: TGTGCCAGCTCACGAAATGAGGTAGCGGGAGTTTTTCAGTTCTTC. Its protein product is CASSRNEVAGVFQFF.

The V call is TRBV4-1, the J call TRBJ1-2; D uncertain. Germline V CDR1 and CDR2: MGHRA, YSYEKL. Trimming cost V 3 bases and J 8 bases, with 13 bases left between them. The length of the CDR3 is 13 residues. CDR3 amino acids: CASSQGGVGGYTF. In nucleotides, the CDR3 is TGCGCCAGCAGCCAGGGAGGCGTGGGCGGCTACACCTTC.

The genes are TRBV7-2 and TRBJ1-4, with TRBD1 as a possible D gene (5 bases). V lost 4 bases, J lost 4 bases, and 10 bases lay in between. Germline lookup yields CDR1 SGHTA and CDR2 FQGNSA. The CDR3 runs to 14 residues. In DNA, the CDR3 is TGTGCCAGCAGCTCAGGGCTAGGTAATGAAAAACTGTTTTTT. It encodes CASSSGLGNEKLFF.

V is TRBV5-1 and J is TRBJ2-7; 9 bases agree with TRBD1. The ends lost 3 bases at V and 1 base at J; junction bases unmatched: 2. Looked up from germline, CDR1 is SGHRS and CDR2 is YFSETQ. The CDR3 extends over 14 amino acids. CDR3 loop: CASSSGTGSYEQYF. The CDR3 DNA reads TGCGCCAGCAGCTCCGGGACAGGGTCCTACGAGCAGTACTTC.

J is TRBJ2-3 and V is TRBV7-6; 12 bases agree with TRBD2. V gave up 1 base and J gave up 4 bases; unmatched junction bases: 3. CDR1 and CDR2 (germline): SGHVS, FNYEAQ. The length of the CDR3 is 16 residues. CDR3 in amino acids: CASSLGLAGAADTQYF. CDR3 coding DNA: TGTGCCAGCAGCTTAGGACTAGCGGGAGCTGCAGATACGCAGTATTTT.

The genes are TRBV6-2 or TRBV6-3 and TRBJ1-5; weak D call: TRBD1 (5 bases). Germline values: CDR1 MNHEY, CDR2 SVGEGT. The V end lost 6 bases, the J end lost 1 base, and 13 bases lay between the germline ends. CDR3 size: 15 residues. CDR3 in DNA: TGTGCCAGCAGCTCCCCCCAGGGAAGCAATCAGCCCCAGCATTTT. It specifies CASSSPQGSNQPQHF.

The chain is built from TRBV18 and TRBJ1-1; 10 bases line up with TRBD1. The CDR3 extends over 16 amino acids. The germline V gene encodes CDR1 KGHSH and CDR2 LQKENI. V lost 6 bases and J lost 0; bases outside the gene matches: 7. The CDR3 DNA is TGTGCCAGCTCGCTCGGGACAGGGGATTTGAACACTGAAGCTTTCTTT. This gives the protein CASSLGTGDLNTEAFF.

This sequence joins TRBV6-2 or TRBV6-3 and TRBJ1-5; D remains ambiguous. Trimming took off 5 bases at V and 1 base at J, with 3 bases between the two ends. Germline assignment: CDR1 MNHEY and CDR2 SVGEGT. This CDR3 contains 12 residues. The CDR3 reads CASSESNQPQHF. The CDR3, as DNA: TGTGCCAGCAGTGAGAGCAATCAGCCCCAGCATTTT.

The rearrangement links TRBV4-1 to TRBJ2-7; 7 bases agree with TRBD2. Germline V gives CDR1 MGHRA, CDR2 YSYEKL. V was clipped by 5 bases and J by 5 bases; unmatched bases: 9. This CDR3 contains 14 residues. The CDR3 here is CASSFGGGADEQYF. Here the CDR3 DNA reads TGCGCCAGCAGCTTCGGCGGGGGAGCAGACGAGCAGTACTTC.

The rearrangement joins TRBV13 to TRBJ2-1; 15 nucleotides match TRBD2. The CDR3 length is 21 residues. V shed 8 bases and J 0 bases; nucleotides not matched to a gene: 17. CDR1 is PRHDT, CDR2 FYEKMQ, per germline (reference sequence). CDR3 sequence: CASGTPGLAGGPPSSYNEQFF. Written as DNA, the CDR3 is TGTGCCAGCGGCACCCCAGGACTAGCGGGGGGGCCACCGAGCTCCTACAATGAGCAGTTCTTC.

In its sample, this clone was seen once. The V call is TRBV28, the J call TRBJ1-5; weak D call: TRBD1 (5 bases). CDR1 is MDHEN and CDR2 is SYDVKM in the germline V gene. Trimming removed 7 bases at V and 2 bases at J, with 15 bases between. CDR3 length: 15 amino acids. CDR3 loop: CASNQWGFGNQPQHF. The CDR3 DNA sequence: TGTGCCAGCAATCAGTGGGGCTTCGGCAATCAGCCCCAGCATTTT. Drawing the rest from reference TRBV28 and TRBJ1-5, the complete variable domain is DVKVTQSSRYLVKRTGEKVFLECVQDMDHENMFWYRQDPGLGLRLIYFSYDVKMKEKGDIPEGYSVSREKKERFSLILESASTNQTSMYLCASNQWGFGNQPQHFGDGTRLSIL.

To note about this clone: Other DNA variants within this sample encode the same CDR3. The chain links TRBV4-3 to TRBJ2-6, with a tentative D call TRBD2 (5 bases). The CDR3 covers 16 residues. The germline V gene encodes CDR1 LGHNA and CDR2 YSLEER. V gave up 0 bases and J gave up 4 bases, with 10 bases separating them. CDR3: CASSQDAGSGANVLTF. Written as DNA, the CDR3 is TGCGCCAGCAGCCAAGATGCGGGTTCAGGGGCCAACGTCCTGACTTTC.

The chain has TRBV5-1 and TRBJ1-1; D might be TRBD1 (6 bases). In germline, CDR1 is SGHRS, CDR2 YFSETQ. The CDR3 runs 16 residues. The germline V and J ends were trimmed by 0 bases and 1 base, with 13 bases remaining between them. In DNA form, the CDR3 reads TGCGCCAGCAGCTTGGCGCGGGGGCCTGGGAACACTGAAGCTTTCTTT. Translated, it gives CASSLARGPGNTEAFF.

The chain uses TRBV15 and TRBJ2-7; 11 bases map to TRBD2. After removal of 1 base from V and 4 bases from J, the junction contained 6 bases not matched to a gene. CDR1 LNHNV and CDR2 YYDKDF come from the germline V gene (reference sequence). The length of the CDR3 is 16 residues. CDR3 nucleotides: TGTGCCACCAGCAGAGCCGGGACTAGCGGTCGTTACGAGCAGTACTTC. It codes for CATSRAGTSGRYEQYF.

V usage is TRBV12-3 or TRBV12-4 and J usage is TRBJ1-1; D is unclear. The CDR3 sequence is 13 residues long. Trimming cost V 5 bases and J 7 bases, with 14 bases left between them. CDR3 bases: TGTGCCAGCAGTCCCACTGGGCTGGGTGAAGCTTTCTTT. Its translation is CASSPTGLGEAFF.

The V and J genes are TRBV5-4 and TRBJ1-1; TRBD1 matches 7 bases. CDR1 is SGHNT and CDR2 is YYREEE in the germline V gene (reference sequence). The CDR3 consists of 15 residues. Trimming cost V 4 bases and J 4 bases; bases outside gene matches: 10. The CDR3 here is CASSARQGFGTEAFF. DNA of the CDR3: TGTGCCAGCAGCGCGAGACAGGGTTTTGGCACTGAAGCTTTCTTT. Based on the CDR3 plus reference TRBV5-4 and TRBJ1-1, the full variable domain is ETGVTQSPTHLIKTRGQQVTLRCSSQSGHNTVSWYQQALGQGPQFIFQYYREEENGRGNFPPRFSGLQFPNYSSELNVNALELDDSALYLCASSARQGFGTEAFFGQGTRLTVV.

This clone occurred a few times. The chain carries TRBV4-1 and TRBJ1-2; 8 nucleotides match TRBD1. The length of the CDR3 is 15 residues. J gave up 2 bases and V 3 bases, and 5 bases lay outside the gene matches. The germline gives CDR1 MGHRA, CDR2 YSYEKL. The DNA for the CDR3 is TGCGCCAGCAGCCAGGATGGACAGGGAAACTATGGCTACACCTTC. Its translation: CASSQDGQGNYGYTF.

V is TRBV5-1 and J is TRBJ2-1, with 7 bases that match TRBD2. Looked up from germline, CDR1 is SGHRS and CDR2 is YFSETQ. This CDR3 comprises 15 residues. V lost 5 bases and J lost 4; bases outside the gene matches: 9. The CDR3 loop reads CASRKNLAAYNEQFF. The CDR3 region has the DNA TGCGCCAGCAGAAAAAATCTAGCGGCATACAATGAGCAGTTCTTC.

This clone was seen only once. The chain joins TRBV7-3 to TRBJ2-1, with TRBD2 matching over 15 bases. The CDR3 is 20 residues long. The V segment lost 3 bases and the J segment 2 bases; nucleotides outside the gene matches: 11. From germline, CDR1 is SGHTA and CDR2 FQGTGA. In DNA, the CDR3 is TGTGCCAGCAGCTTTAACCCGGGACTAGCGGGGGGCAACGCCTACAATGAGCAGTTCTTC. Protein sequence: CASSFNPGLAGGNAYNEQFF.

The CDR3, as DNA: TGTGCCAGCAGCCTACAGGGGAGGAATGAAAAACTGTTTTTT. Translated, it gives CASSLQGRNEKLFF. The rearrangement joins TRBV7-9 to TRBJ1-4, with 7 positions matching TRBD1. In germline, CDR1 is SEHNR, CDR2 FQNEAQ (reference sequence). V shed 5 bases and J 5 bases; nucleotides not matched to a gene: 5. There are 14 residues in the CDR3.

The V and J genes are TRBV7-9 and TRBJ2-5; 9 bases match TRBD2. The CDR3 loop spans 15 amino acids. After removal of 5 bases from V and 2 bases from J, the junction contained 6 bases not matched to a gene. The germline V gene encodes CDR1 SEHNR and CDR2 FQNEAQ (reference sequence). The DNA for the CDR3 is TGTGCCAGCAGCCCCCTAGCGGGACTACAAGAGACCCAGTACTTC. Protein: CASSPLAGLQETQYF.

The V call is TRBV6-6, the J call TRBJ1-2; D call uncertain. V lost 4 bases to trimming and J lost 6 bases, with 9 bases between them. Germline assignment: CDR1 MNHNY and CDR2 SVGAGI (reference sequence). The CDR3 extends over 12 amino acids. As DNA, the CDR3 is TGTGCCAGCAGTTTCCTCCCTGATGGCTACACCTTC. Residues: CASSFLPDGYTF.

As for this clone: At the DNA level, this CDR3 is encoded by other sequences in the same sample as well. The chain joins TRBV7-3 to TRBJ2-5; 10 nucleotides match TRBD1. CDR1 is SGHTA, CDR2 FQGTGA, per germline. This CDR3 has 13 residues. Losses at the gene ends were 5 bases for V and 4 bases for J; bases not matched to a gene: 1. CDR3 protein: CASSRDRGETQYF. The CDR3 coding sequence is TGTGCCAGCAGCCGGGACAGGGGAGAGACCCAGTACTTC.

The chain employs TRBV5-1 and TRBJ1-1, with D possibly TRBD1 on 5 matching bases. Trimming removed 1 base from V and 9 bases from J, with 13 bases in between. This CDR3 comprises 13 residues. The germline V gene has CDR1 SGHRS and CDR2 YFSETQ. The CDR3, as DNA: TGCGCCAGCAGCTTGTTCGACAGTACTAAAGCTTTCTTT. Translated, it gives CASSLFDSTKAFF.

This rearrangement joins TRBV29-1 to TRBJ2-1; TRBD1 matches at 7 bases. Germline V gene data show CDR1 as SQVTM and CDR2 as ANQGSEA. This CDR3 contains 13 residues. CDR3 nucleotide sequence: TGCAGGGGCACCGGGACAGTAGACAATGAGCAGTTCTTC. Encoded protein: CRGTGTVDNEQFF.

V gene TRBV7-6 combines with J gene TRBJ2-7; 9 nucleotides align to TRBD1. The CDR3 covers 14 residues. V trimming: 5 bases; J trimming: 7 bases; junction bases outside the gene matches: 9. Germline V gene sequence: CDR1 SGHVS, CDR2 FNYEAQ. The DNA of the CDR3 is TGTGCCAGCAGCACCCCGGGGACAGGGAAAGAGCAGTACTTC. Amino acids: CASSTPGTGKEQYF.

The rearrangement links TRBV4-2 to TRBJ2-7, with D perhaps TRBD1 (6 bases). Germline V CDR1 and CDR2: LGHNA, YNFKEQ. CDR3 length equals 14 residues. V lost 6 bases to trimming and J lost 5 bases, with 17 bases between them. This CDR3 reads CASSLLGTSNEQYF. CDR3 nucleotides: TGTGCCAGCAGTCTCCTGGGGACAAGTAACGAGCAGTACTTC.

This rearrangement joins TRBV6-6 to TRBJ2-1; 8 nucleotides match TRBD1. With V trimmed by 2 bases and J by 7 bases, 7 bases remained unmatched. Germline lookup yields CDR1 MNHNY and CDR2 SVGAGI (reference sequence). The CDR3 length is 15 residues. CDR3 bases: TGTGCCAGCAGTTACGATCAGGGGGCGAGAAATGAGCAGTTCTTC. This translates into CASSYDQGARNEQFF.

The chain recombines TRBV28 with TRBJ1-5; 7 bases line up with TRBD1. V shed 6 bases and J 4 bases; nucleotides not matched to a gene: 9. This CDR3 spans 15 amino acids. Germline loops: CDR1 MDHEN, CDR2 SYDVKM. The CDR3 spells CASRRTGRINQPQHF. CDR3 coding DNA: TGTGCCAGCAGACGGACAGGCCGGATAAATCAGCCCCAGCATTTT.

The V gene is TRBV13, the J gene TRBJ2-5; 11 bases are shared with TRBD2. The CDR3 loop spans 17 amino acids. Germline V gene data show CDR1 as PRHDT and CDR2 as FYEKMQ (reference sequence). Trimming cost V 3 bases and J 7 bases; bases outside gene matches: 13. This CDR3 reads CASSFLTSGDSPVTQYF. In nucleotides, the CDR3 is TGTGCCAGCAGCTTTTTGACTAGCGGGGATTCCCCCGTGACCCAGTACTTC. The variable domain in full, completed from reference TRBV13 and TRBJ2-5, reads AAGVIQSPRHLIKEKRETATLKCYPIPRHDTVYWYQQGPGQDPQFLISFYEKMQSDKGSIPDRFSAQQFSDYHSELNMSSLELGDSALYFCASSFLTSGDSPVTQYFGPGTRLLVL.